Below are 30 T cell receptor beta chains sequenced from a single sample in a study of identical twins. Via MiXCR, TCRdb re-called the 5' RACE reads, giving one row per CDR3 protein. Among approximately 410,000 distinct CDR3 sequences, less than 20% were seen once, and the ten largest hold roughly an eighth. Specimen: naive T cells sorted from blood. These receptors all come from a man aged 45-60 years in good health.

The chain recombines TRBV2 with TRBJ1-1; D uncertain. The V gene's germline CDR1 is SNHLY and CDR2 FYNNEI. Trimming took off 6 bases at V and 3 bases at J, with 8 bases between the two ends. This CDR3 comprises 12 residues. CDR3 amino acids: CASSPRDTEAFF. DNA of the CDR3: TGTGCCAGCAGCCCCCGGGACACTGAAGCTTTCTTT.

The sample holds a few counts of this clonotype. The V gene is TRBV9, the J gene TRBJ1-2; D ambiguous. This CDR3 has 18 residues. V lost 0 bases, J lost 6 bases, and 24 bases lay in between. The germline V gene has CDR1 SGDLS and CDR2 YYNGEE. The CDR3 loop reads CASSVDIMVGVNVDGYTF. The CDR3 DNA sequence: TGTGCCAGCAGCGTAGATATTATGGTTGGGGTGAACGTTGATGGCTACACCTTC.

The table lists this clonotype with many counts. CDR3: CASKIMGQGADEQYF. In DNA, the CDR3 is TGTGCCAGCAAAATAATGGGGCAGGGTGCCGACGAGCAGTACTTC. The gene calls are TRBV27 and TRBJ2-7, with a possible D match to TRBD1 (5 bases). This CDR3 contains 15 residues. Germline lookup yields CDR1 MNHEY and CDR2 SMNVEV (reference sequence). Trimming stripped 7 bases from V and 5 bases from J, with 21 bases between.

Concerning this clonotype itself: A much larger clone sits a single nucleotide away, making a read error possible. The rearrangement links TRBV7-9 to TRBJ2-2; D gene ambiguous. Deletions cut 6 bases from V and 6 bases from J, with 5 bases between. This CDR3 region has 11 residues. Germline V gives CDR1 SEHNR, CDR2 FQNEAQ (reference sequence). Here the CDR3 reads CASSESGELFF. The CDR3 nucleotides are TGTGCCAGCAGTGAATCCGGGGAGCTGTTTTTT.

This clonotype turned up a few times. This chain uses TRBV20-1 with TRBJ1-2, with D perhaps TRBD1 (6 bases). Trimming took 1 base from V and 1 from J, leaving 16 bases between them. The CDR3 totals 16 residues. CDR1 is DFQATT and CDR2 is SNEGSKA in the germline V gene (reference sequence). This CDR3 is CSARAGHPNFNYGYTF. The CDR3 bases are TGCAGTGCTAGAGCGGGACATCCCAATTTTAACTATGGCTACACCTTC.

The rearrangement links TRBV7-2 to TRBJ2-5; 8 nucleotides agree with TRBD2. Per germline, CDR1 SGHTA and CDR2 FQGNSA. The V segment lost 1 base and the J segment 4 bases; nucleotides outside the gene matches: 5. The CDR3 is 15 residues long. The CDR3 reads CASSLVGTRRETQYF. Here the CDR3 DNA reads TGTGCCAGCAGCTTAGTGGGGACTAGGAGAGAGACCCAGTACTTC.

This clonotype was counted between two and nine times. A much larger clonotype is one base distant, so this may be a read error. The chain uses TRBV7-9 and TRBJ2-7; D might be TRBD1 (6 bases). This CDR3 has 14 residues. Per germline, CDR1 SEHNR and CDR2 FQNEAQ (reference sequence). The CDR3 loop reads CASSPRGLTNEQCF. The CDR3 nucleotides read TGTGCCAGCAGCCCCAGGGGTTTAACAAACGAGCAGTGCTTC.

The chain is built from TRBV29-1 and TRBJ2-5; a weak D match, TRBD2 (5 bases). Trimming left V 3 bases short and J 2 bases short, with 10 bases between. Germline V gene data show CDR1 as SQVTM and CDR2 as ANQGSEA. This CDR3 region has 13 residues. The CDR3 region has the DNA TGCAGCGTTGAGGCTAGCAGACAAGAGACCCAGTACTTC. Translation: CSVEASRQETQYF.

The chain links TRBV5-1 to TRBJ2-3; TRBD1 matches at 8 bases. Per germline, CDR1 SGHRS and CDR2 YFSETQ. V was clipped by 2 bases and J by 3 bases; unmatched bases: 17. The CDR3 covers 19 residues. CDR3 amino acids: CASSFPLQGDRYITDTQYF. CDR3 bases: TGCGCCAGCAGCTTCCCCTTGCAAGGGGACAGGTATATTACAGATACGCAGTATTTT.

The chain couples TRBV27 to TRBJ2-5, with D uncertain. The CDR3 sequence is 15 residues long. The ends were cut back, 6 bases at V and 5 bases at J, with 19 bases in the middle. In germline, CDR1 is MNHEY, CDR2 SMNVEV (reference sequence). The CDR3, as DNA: TGTGCCAGCAGACCCGACACGGCGGTTGTTGAGACCCAGTACTTC. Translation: CASRPDTAVVETQYF.

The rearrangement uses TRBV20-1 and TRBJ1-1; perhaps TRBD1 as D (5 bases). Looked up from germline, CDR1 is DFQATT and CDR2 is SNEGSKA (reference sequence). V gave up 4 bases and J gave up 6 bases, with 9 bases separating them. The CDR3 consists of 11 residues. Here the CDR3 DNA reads TGCAGTGCTACTGACAGCCCTGAAGCTTTCTTT. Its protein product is CSATDSPEAFF.

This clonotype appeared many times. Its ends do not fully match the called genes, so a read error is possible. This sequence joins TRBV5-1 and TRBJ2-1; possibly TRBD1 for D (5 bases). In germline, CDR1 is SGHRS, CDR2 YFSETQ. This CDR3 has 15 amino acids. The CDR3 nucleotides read TGTGCCAGCAGTTTAGGGTCAGGGTCCTACAATGAGCAGTTCTTC. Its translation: CASSLGSGSYNEQFF.

The CDR3 here is CASSLNGRTGELFF. CDR3 sequence (DNA): TGTGCCAGCAGTTTGAACGGGAGGACCGGGGAGCTGTTTTTT. The chain uses TRBV28 and TRBJ2-2; 7 positions match TRBD2. The CDR3 has 14 residues. With 3 bases clipped from V and 5 bases from J, the junction kept 3 bases outside the gene matches. Germline V lookup: CDR1 MDHEN, CDR2 SYDVKM.

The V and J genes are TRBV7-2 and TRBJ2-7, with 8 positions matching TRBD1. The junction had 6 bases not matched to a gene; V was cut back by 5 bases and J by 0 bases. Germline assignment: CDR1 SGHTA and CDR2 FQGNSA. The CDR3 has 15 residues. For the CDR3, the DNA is TGTGCCAGCAGCCCTCAGGGGGCTAGCTCCTACGAGCAGTACTTC. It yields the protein CASSPQGASSYEQYF.

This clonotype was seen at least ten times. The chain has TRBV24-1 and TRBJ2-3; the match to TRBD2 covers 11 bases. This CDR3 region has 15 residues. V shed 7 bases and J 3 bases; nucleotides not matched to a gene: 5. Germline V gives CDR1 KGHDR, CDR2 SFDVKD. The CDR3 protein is CATSTSGRVTDTQYF. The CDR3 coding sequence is TGTGCCACCAGCACTAGCGGGAGAGTGACAGATACGCAGTATTTT.

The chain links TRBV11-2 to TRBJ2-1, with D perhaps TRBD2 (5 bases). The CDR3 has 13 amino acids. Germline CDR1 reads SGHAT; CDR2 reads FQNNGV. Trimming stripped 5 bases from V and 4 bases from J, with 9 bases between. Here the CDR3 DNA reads TGTGCCAGCAGCACCCGGACTTACAATGAGCAGTTCTTC. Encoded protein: CASSTRTYNEQFF.

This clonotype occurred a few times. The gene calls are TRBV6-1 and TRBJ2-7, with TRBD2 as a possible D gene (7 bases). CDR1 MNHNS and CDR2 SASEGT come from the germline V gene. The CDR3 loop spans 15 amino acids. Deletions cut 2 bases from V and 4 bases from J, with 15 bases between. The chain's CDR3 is CASSEWGGGGYEQYF. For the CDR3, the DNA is TGTGCCAGCAGTGAATGGGGCGGGGGCGGTTACGAGCAGTACTTC.

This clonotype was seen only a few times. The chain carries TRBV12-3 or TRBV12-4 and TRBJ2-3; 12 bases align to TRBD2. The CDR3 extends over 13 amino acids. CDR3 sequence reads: CASSGGAPDTQYF. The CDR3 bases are TGTGCTTCTAGCGGGGGGGCCCCAGATACGCAGTATTTT.

This CDR3 reads CAWIKSRYEQYF. CDR3 nucleotides: TGTGCCTGGATCAAGAGTCGCTACGAGCAGTACTTC. The genes are TRBV30 and TRBJ2-7, with D hard to call. Germline loops: CDR1 GTSNPN, CDR2 SVGIG (reference sequence). The CDR3 sequence is 12 residues long. V lost 4 bases, J lost 3 bases, and 10 bases lay in between.

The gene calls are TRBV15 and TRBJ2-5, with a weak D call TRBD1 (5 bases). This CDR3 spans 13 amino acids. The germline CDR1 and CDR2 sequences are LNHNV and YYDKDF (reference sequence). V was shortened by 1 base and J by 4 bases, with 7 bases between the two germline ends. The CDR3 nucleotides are TGTGCCACCAGCAGAGGACAGCTAGAGACCCAGTACTTC. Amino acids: CATSRGQLETQYF.

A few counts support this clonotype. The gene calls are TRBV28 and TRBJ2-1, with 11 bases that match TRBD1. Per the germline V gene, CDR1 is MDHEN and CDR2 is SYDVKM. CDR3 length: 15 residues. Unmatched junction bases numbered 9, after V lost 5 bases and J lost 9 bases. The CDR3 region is CASSTPGQGVGEQFF. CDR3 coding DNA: TGTGCCAGCAGTACACCGGGACAGGGGGTTGGTGAGCAGTTCTTC.

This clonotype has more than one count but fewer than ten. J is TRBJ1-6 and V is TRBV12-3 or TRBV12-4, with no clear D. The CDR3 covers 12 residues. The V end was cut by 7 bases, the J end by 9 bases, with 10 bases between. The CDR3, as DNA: TGTGCCAGCACGAAGGGAATTTCACCCCTCCACTTT. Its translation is CASTKGISPLHF.

CDR3 DNA sequence: TGTGCCAGTATCAAGGACGGTAGCTCCTACAATGAGCAGTTCTTC. The encoded protein is CASIKDGSSYNEQFF. The genes are TRBV19 and TRBJ2-1; D is unclear. This CDR3 is 15 amino acids long. V gave up 7 bases and J gave up 0 bases, with 13 bases separating them. Germline V gives CDR1 LNHDA, CDR2 SQIVND (reference sequence).

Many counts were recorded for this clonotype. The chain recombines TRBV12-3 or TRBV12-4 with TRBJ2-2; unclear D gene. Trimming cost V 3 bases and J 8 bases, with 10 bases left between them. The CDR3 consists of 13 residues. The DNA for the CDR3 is TGTGCCAGCAGTTTGAGGACCGGTGGGGAGCTGTTTTTT. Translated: CASSLRTGGELFF.

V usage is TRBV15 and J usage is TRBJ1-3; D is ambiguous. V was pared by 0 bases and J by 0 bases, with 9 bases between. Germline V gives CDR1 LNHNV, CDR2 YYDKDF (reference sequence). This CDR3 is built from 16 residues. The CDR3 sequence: CATSREWPNSGNTIYF. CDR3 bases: TGTGCCACCAGCAGAGAGTGGCCCAACTCTGGAAACACCATATATTTT.

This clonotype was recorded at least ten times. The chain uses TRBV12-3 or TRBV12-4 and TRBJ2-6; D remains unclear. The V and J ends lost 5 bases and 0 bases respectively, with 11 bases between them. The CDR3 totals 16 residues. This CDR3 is CASSPGSRSGANVLTF. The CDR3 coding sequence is TGTGCCAGCAGTCCCGGCAGCCGCTCTGGGGCCAACGTCCTGACTTTC.

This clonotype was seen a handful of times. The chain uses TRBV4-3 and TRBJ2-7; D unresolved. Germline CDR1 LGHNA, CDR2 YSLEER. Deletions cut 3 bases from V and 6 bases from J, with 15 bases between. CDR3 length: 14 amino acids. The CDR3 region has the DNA TGCGCCAGCAGCCAGGCCCCCTGGGTTGGCGAGCAGTACTTC. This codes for CASSQAPWVGEQYF.

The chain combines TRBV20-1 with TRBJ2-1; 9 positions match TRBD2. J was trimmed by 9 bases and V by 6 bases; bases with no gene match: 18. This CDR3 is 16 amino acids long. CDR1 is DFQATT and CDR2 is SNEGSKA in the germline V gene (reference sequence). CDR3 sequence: CSAVNLLQREVGEQFF. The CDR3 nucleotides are TGCAGTGCCGTAAACCTGTTGCAGCGGGAGGTTGGTGAGCAGTTCTTC.

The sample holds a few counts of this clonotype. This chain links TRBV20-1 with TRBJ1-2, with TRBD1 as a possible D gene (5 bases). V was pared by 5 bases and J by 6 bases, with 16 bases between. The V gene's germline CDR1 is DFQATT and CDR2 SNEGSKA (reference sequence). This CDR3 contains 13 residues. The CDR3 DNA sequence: TGCAGTGCTCGGAGCCGGGACGGGAATGGCTACACCTTC. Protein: CSARSRDGNGYTF.

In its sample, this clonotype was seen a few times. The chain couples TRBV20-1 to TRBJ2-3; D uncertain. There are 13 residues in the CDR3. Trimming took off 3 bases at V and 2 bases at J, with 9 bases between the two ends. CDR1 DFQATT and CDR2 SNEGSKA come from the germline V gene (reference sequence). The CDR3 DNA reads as TGCAGTGCTAGTCCCGACTTCACAGATACGCAGTATTTT. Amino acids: CSASPDFTDTQYF.